Sequencing of this TCR beta chain was carried out in a study of cytomegalovirus exposure and HLA in healthy donors. Whole-study context: The 90 to 150 validation repertoires used a platform that matched the one used for the 666 first-cohort repertoires, as a later analysis reported.

About this clone: Its antigen is not identified.

Assay: immunoSEQ multiplex PCR; the TCRdb copy retains only in-frame clones and omits some. Of roughly 100,000 clones detected, around 90% appear once; the ten largest clones hold about 2%. Notes on the study in general: The study labeled approximately 150 TCR beta chains cytomegalovirus-associated.

The validation cohort, a group of more than 100 subjects, included the donors and was separate from the roughly 700-subject first cohort. The specimen sequenced was PBMCs. This clonotype was obtained from a woman aged 18-29 years in good health and CMV-seropositive.

DNA for the CDR3: TGTGCCAGTAGTTCACTGCCGCCTCAAACAGGAATCTCCTACAATGAGCAGTTCTTC. It yields the protein CASSSLPPQTGISYNEQFF. This rearrangement joins TRBV19 to TRBJ2-1; tentatively, D is TRBD1 (5 bases). Looked up from germline, CDR1 is LNHDA and CDR2 is SQIVND (reference sequence). The ends were cut back, 5 bases at V and 0 bases at J, with 23 bases in the middle. CDR3 size: 19 residues.